This TCR beta chain was captured in a study of T cell responses to AZD1222 COVID-19 vaccine. General study findings and limits: Of the AZD1222 recipients, only 6 or 7 were seropositive at baseline. In all cases, repertoires were sampled only after the peak T cell response. Two doses of AZD1222 preceded a rise in Spike-specific TCR breadth and depth.

A note on this clone: No antigen is known for it.

Generated by immunoSEQ multiplex PCR, the TCRdb table keeps only in-frame clones and is missing some. The sample gives 96,000 or so clones, roughly nine tenths of which show up once; roughly 24% is in the top ten. This clonotype was sampled from an adult in good health. The sequencing here drew on peripheral blood, taken on day 0 of AZD1222 vaccination.

The CDR3 protein is CASSPKAGQPDNEQFF. CDR3 coding DNA: TGTGCCAGCAGCCCTAAAGCGGGACAGCCCGACAATGAGCAGTTCTTC. The chain couples TRBV7-3 to TRBJ2-1; tentatively, D is TRBD1 or TRBD2 (7 bases each). The germline V gene has CDR1 SGHTA and CDR2 FQGTGA. Trimming removed 5 bases at V and 5 bases at J, with 19 bases between. This CDR3 is 16 amino acids long. Using reference TRBV7-3 and TRBJ2-1 for the parts outside the CDR3, the full variable domain is GAGVSQTPSNKVTEKGKYVELRCDPISGHTALYWYRQSLGQGPEFLIYFQGTGAADDSGLPNDRFFAVRPEGSVSTLKIQRTERGDSAVYLCASSPKAGQPDNEQFFGPGTRLTVL.